This section outlines one TCR beta chain sequence together with its context. The data derive from a study of shared clonotypes between healthy human individuals. The overall study: CD4 naive and memory got three plates each, CD8 naive two, CD8 memory one.

Method: immunoSEQ multiplex PCR; TCRdb's copy keeps in-frame clones and lacks some. Of about 1.5 million clones listed, 98% are singletons. Germline V gives CDR1 SGHKS, CDR2 YYEKEE (reference sequence). V trimming: 4 bases; J trimming: 5 bases; junction bases outside the gene matches: 8. This CDR3 contains 14 residues. The chain uses TRBV5-5 and TRBJ1-2; 7 bases line up with TRBD1. This TCR came from a man younger than 40 in good health. Sequencing used naive CD4+ T cells sorted from blood. Sample subset: CD45RA+ positively selected. CDR3 loop: CASSMTGQLYGYTF. In nucleotides, the CDR3 is TGTGCCAGCAGCATGACGGGACAGCTTTATGGCTACACCTTC.